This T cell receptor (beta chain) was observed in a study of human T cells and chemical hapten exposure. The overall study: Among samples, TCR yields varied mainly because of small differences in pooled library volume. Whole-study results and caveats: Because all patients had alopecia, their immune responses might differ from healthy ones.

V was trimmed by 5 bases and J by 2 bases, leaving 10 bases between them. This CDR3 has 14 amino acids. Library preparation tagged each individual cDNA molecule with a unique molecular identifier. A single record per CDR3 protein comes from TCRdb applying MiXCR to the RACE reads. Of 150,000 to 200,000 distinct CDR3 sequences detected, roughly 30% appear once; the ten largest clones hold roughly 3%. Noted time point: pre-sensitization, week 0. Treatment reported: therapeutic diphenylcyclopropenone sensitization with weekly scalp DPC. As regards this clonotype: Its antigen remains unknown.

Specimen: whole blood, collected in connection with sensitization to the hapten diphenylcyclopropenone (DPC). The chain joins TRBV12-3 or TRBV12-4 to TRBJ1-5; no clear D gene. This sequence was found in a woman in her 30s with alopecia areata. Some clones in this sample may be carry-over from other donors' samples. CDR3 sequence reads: CASSPGSGNQPQHF. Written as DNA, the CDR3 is TGTGCCAGCAGTCCCGGCTCGGGCAATCAGCCCCAGCATTTT.